Listed here are 30 T cell receptor beta chains from one sample, sequenced in a study of blood T cell repertoires in COVID-19. Sequenced by immunoSEQ multiplex PCR; TCRdb stores in-frame clones only, minus some. The sample comprises around 340,000 clones, roughly 86% of which are singletons, and 1% rests with the top ten. Sequenced input: PBMCs or T cells enriched from blood (not recorded which). Every receptor here comes from a woman in her twenties or thirties who had been exposed to COVID-19.

The rearrangement links TRBV28 to TRBJ2-1; TRBD1 agrees at 7 bases. Germline values: CDR1 MDHEN, CDR2 SYDVKM. The CDR3 has 15 amino acids. V was pared by 3 bases and J by 8 bases, with 10 bases of the junction left unmatched. The CDR3 spells CASSFPRGQTHEQFF. The CDR3 DNA reads TGTGCCAGCAGTTTTCCAAGGGGGCAGACCCATGAGCAGTTCTTC.

The V gene is TRBV5-6, the J gene TRBJ1-5; tentative D call: TRBD1 (5 bases). CDR3 length equals 15 residues. Trimming pared 1 base from V and 5 bases from J, leaving 13 bases between. In germline, CDR1 is SGHDT, CDR2 YYEEEE. This chain's CDR3 is CASSLRQGPDQPQHF. CDR3 coding DNA: TGTGCCAGCAGCTTGAGGCAGGGTCCCGATCAGCCCCAGCATTTT.

V is TRBV28 and J is TRBJ1-5; D is possibly TRBD1 (6 bases). Looked up from germline, CDR1 is MDHEN and CDR2 is SYDVKM. Trimming removed 7 bases from V and 1 base from J, with 23 bases in between. This CDR3 is 18 amino acids long. The CDR3 reads CASTPSVRGRPSNQPQHF. In DNA, the CDR3 is TGTGCCAGCACCCCCTCGGTCAGGGGCCGGCCGAGCAATCAGCCCCAGCATTTT.

The chain carries TRBV9 and TRBJ2-2; D is possibly TRBD2 (5 bases). Between the trimmed V and J ends, which lost 0 bases and 2 bases, there was a span of 14 bases. CDR3 length: 17 amino acids. Germline CDR1 reads SGDLS; CDR2 reads YYNGEE. Written as DNA, the CDR3 is TGTGCCAGCAGCGTAGCTACTGGGCTAGCCAACACCGGGGAGCTGTTTTTT. Translating it yields CASSVATGLANTGELFF.

As concerns this clone: One junction end disagrees with the germline gene, perhaps due to a read error. The CDR3 loop reads CASSQTSGSTGEQFF. DNA of the CDR3: TGTGCTAGCAGCCAGACTAGCGGGAGCACAGGCGAGCAGTTCTTC. The chain uses TRBV7-7 and TRBJ2-1, with 12 nucleotides matching TRBD2. Germline CDR1 reads SSHAT; CDR2 reads FNYEAQ (reference sequence). This CDR3 spans 15 amino acids.

This chain uses TRBV29-1 with TRBJ2-7; tentatively, D is TRBD1 (6 bases). The germline CDR1 and CDR2 sequences are SQVTM and ANQGSEA. The CDR3 runs 15 residues. Trimming took 0 bases from V and 0 from J, leaving 12 bases between them. DNA of the CDR3: TGCAGCGTTGAAGATCAAAGGGACAACTCCTACGAGCAGTACTTC. It yields the protein CSVEDQRDNSYEQYF.

The chain uses TRBV13 and TRBJ1-6; 8 nucleotides align to TRBD1. CDR3 length: 16 residues. Germline V gene lookup returns CDR1 PRHDT and CDR2 FYEKMQ (reference sequence). The J segment lost 9 bases and the V segment lost 0 bases, leaving 7 bases of the junction unmatched. The CDR3 loop is CASSLGGTGAVSPLHF. The CDR3 region has the DNA TGTGCCAGCAGCTTAGGGGGGACAGGAGCTGTTTCACCCCTCCACTTT.

J is TRBJ2-5 and V is TRBV13; 10 nucleotides align to TRBD1. The CDR3 spans 15 residues. In germline, CDR1 is PRHDT, CDR2 FYEKMQ (reference sequence). V lost 2 bases to trimming and J lost 4 bases; unmatched junction nucleotides: 4. The CDR3 is CASSLRTGGLETQYF. For the CDR3, the DNA is TGTGCCAGCAGCTTACGGACAGGGGGACTAGAGACCCAGTACTTC.

The V gene is TRBV12-2, the J gene TRBJ2-1; the listed D gene, TRBD2, was not tested against the DNA. TRBV12-2 corresponds to a pseudogene. This CDR3 region has 12 residues. The CDR3 DNA reads as TGTGCAAGTCGCTTAGCAAGCGATGAGCAGTTCTTC. This translates into CASRLASDEQFF.

The rearrangement links TRBV2 to TRBJ2-1, with 7 nucleotides matching TRBD1. Germline V gene data show CDR1 as SNHLY and CDR2 as FYNNEI. Trimming cost V 8 bases and J 1 base; bases outside gene matches: 8. This CDR3 has 15 residues. The CDR3 sequence is CASWDPGQSYNEQFF. CDR3 DNA sequence: TGTGCCAGCTGGGACCCGGGACAGTCCTACAATGAGCAGTTCTTC.

This clone was seen only once. The J gene is TRBJ1-2, the V gene TRBV15, with 12 nucleotides matching TRBD1. Germline values: CDR1 LNHNV, CDR2 YYDKDF (reference sequence). The CDR3 runs to 14 residues. J lost 6 bases, V lost 1 base, and 0 bases had no gene match. The CDR3 region has the DNA TGTGCCACCAGCAGAGGGGACAGGGGGCATGGCTACACCTTC. Encoded protein: CATSRGDRGHGYTF.

V usage is TRBV18 and J usage is TRBJ1-2; TRBD1 agrees at 10 bases. This CDR3 is built from 15 residues. After removal of 3 bases from V and 3 bases from J, the junction contained 4 bases not matched to a gene. CDR1 and CDR2 (germline): KGHSH, LQKENI. DNA for the CDR3: TGTGCCAGCTCACCCTACGGGACAGGGGACTATGGCTACACCTTC. It translates to CASSPYGTGDYGYTF.

V gene TRBV3-1 (or the pseudogene TRBV3-2) combines with J gene TRBJ1-5; D ambiguous. V lost 4 bases and J 3 bases, leaving 13 bases between the germline ends. Germline assignment: CDR1 LGHDT and CDR2 YNNKEL (reference sequence). The CDR3 covers 15 residues. CDR3 protein: CASSRVAGNNQPQHF. As DNA, the CDR3 is TGTGCCAGCAGCCGAGTAGCGGGTAACAATCAGCCCCAGCATTTT.

The rearrangement uses TRBV12-5 and TRBJ1-4; 9 bases agree with TRBD1. Looked up from germline, CDR1 is LGHNT and CDR2 is FRNRAP. Trimming cost V 6 bases and J 7 bases; bases outside gene matches: 6. This CDR3 spans 14 amino acids. The CDR3 loop is CASGPTGGGEKLFF. The CDR3 region has the DNA TGTGCTAGTGGCCCGACAGGGGGGGGTGAAAAACTGTTTTTT.

To note about this clone: Other DNA sequences within the sample encode an identical CDR3. This rearrangement joins TRBV5-1 to TRBJ1-5; a possible D gene is TRBD1 (5 bases). The V gene lost 4 bases and the J gene lost 2 bases, with 10 bases spanning the gap. Germline lookup yields CDR1 SGHRS and CDR2 YFSETQ. The CDR3 extends over 14 amino acids. CDR3 sequence: CASSLTGGNQPQHF. As DNA, the CDR3 is TGCGCCAGCAGCCTCACAGGCGGCAATCAGCCCCAGCATTTT.

The V call is TRBV11-3, the J call TRBJ2-7, with 10 bases that match TRBD1. In germline, CDR1 is SGHNT, CDR2 YENEEA. Trimming removed 4 bases from V and 3 bases from J; junction bases left unmatched: 3. The CDR3 is 14 residues long. CDR3 coding DNA: TGTGCCAGCAGCTCCGACAGGGGGCTCTACGAGCAGTACTTC. It yields the protein CASSSDRGLYEQYF.

V is TRBV5-1 and J is TRBJ1-1, with TRBD1 matching over 7 bases. Germline V gives CDR1 SGHRS, CDR2 YFSETQ. The trim removed 2 bases at V and 4 bases at J, leaving 2 bases unmatched. There are 13 residues in the CDR3. CDR3 nucleotides: TGCGCCAGCAGCTTTCAGGGGGGCACTGAAGCTTTCTTT. Translating gives CASSFQGGTEAFF.

This rearrangement joins TRBV11-2 to TRBJ2-1; 13 bases fit TRBD2. V trimming: 5 bases; J trimming: 4 bases; junction bases outside the gene matches: 8. The V gene's germline CDR1 is SGHAT and CDR2 FQNNGV. The CDR3 covers 17 residues. This CDR3 reads CASSPRTSGSSYNEQFF. In DNA, the CDR3 is TGTGCCAGCAGCCCCAGGACTAGCGGGAGTTCTTACAATGAGCAGTTCTTC.

The chain employs TRBV14 and TRBJ2-3; D is possibly TRBD1 (6 bases). The germline gives CDR1 SGHDN, CDR2 FVKESK. This CDR3 has 16 amino acids. The germline V and J ends were trimmed by 0 bases and 4 bases, with 14 bases remaining between them. CDR3: CASSQDGWPGADTQYF. The CDR3 nucleotides are TGTGCCAGCAGCCAAGATGGTTGGCCAGGGGCAGATACGCAGTATTTT.

In the case of this clone: The identical CDR3 is also encoded by other nucleotide sequences in the sample. V is TRBV5-1 and J is TRBJ2-3, with D possibly being TRBD2 (5 bases). V was shortened by 1 base and J by 0 bases, with 9 bases between the two germline ends. Germline V gene sequence: CDR1 SGHRS, CDR2 YFSETQ. The CDR3 is made up of 15 amino acids. Here the CDR3 DNA reads TGCGCCAGCAGCTTGCGGGGAACTAGCACAGATACGCAGTATTTT. This encodes CASSLRGTSTDTQYF.

As to this clone: The sample holds other DNA sequences that translate to the same CDR3. V usage is TRBV11-3 and J usage is TRBJ2-7, with a weak D call TRBD1 (5 bases). The CDR3 is made up of 13 amino acids. The V gene lost 3 bases and the J gene lost 4 bases, with 10 bases spanning the gap. CDR1 is SGHNT and CDR2 is YENEEA in the germline V gene. The CDR3 nucleotides are TGTGCCAGCAGCTTGGCCAGGGAATACGAGCAGTACTTC. Residues: CASSLAREYEQYF.

The chain employs TRBV4-2 and TRBJ2-3, with D possibly being TRBD2 (5 bases). Per the germline V gene, CDR1 is LGHNA and CDR2 is YNFKEQ. The CDR3 runs 16 residues. V was cut by 1 base and J by 1 base, with 12 bases left in between. The chain's CDR3 is CASSQVIGGRTDTQYF. Here the CDR3 DNA reads TGTGCCAGCAGCCAAGTCATAGGCGGGCGCACAGATACGCAGTATTTT.

The chain combines TRBV6-5 with TRBJ1-1; the match to TRBD1 covers 7 bases. CDR1 and CDR2 (germline): MNHEY, SVGAGI. The length of the CDR3 is 15 residues. J gave up 0 bases and V 6 bases, and 7 bases lay outside the gene matches. CDR3 protein: CASRPRQGMNTEAFF. CDR3 DNA: TGTGCCAGCAGACCAAGACAGGGCATGAACACTGAAGCTTTCTTT.

CDR3 sequence reads: CSGWDRGYEQYF. The CDR3 bases are TGCAGCGGGTGGGACAGGGGCTACGAGCAGTACTTC. The genes are TRBV29-1 and TRBJ2-7, with 10 bases identical to TRBD1. V gave up 7 bases and J gave up 3 bases; unmatched junction bases: 3. Germline CDR1 is SQVTM and CDR2 is ANQGSEA. The CDR3 is 12 residues long.

The genes are TRBV28 and TRBJ1-1; D is unresolved. The CDR3 has 13 amino acids. Germline CDR1 MDHEN, CDR2 SYDVKM. V lost 6 bases to trimming and J lost 5 bases, with 13 bases between them. The CDR3 region is CASSNPGWTEAFF. Written as DNA, the CDR3 is TGTGCCAGCAGCAACCCCGGGTGGACTGAAGCTTTCTTT.

The chain recombines TRBV5-4 with TRBJ2-7; weak D call: TRBD2 (5 bases). CDR1 is SGHNT and CDR2 is YYREEE in the germline V gene (reference sequence). Trimming removed 0 bases from V and 4 bases from J, with 14 bases in between. This CDR3 is built from 15 residues. CDR3 sequence (DNA): TGTGCCAGCAGCTTGGATCCGGGGAATGGATACGAGCAGTACTTC. Amino acids: CASSLDPGNGYEQYF. Full variable domain (outside the CDR3, taken from reference TRBV5-4 and TRBJ2-7): ETGVTQSPTHLIKTRGQQVTLRCSSQSGHNTVSWYQQALGQGPQFIFQYYREEENGRGNFPPRFSGLQFPNYSSELNVNALELDDSALYLCASSLDPGNGYEQYFGPGTRLTVT.

This clone was seen only once. The rearrangement uses TRBV5-1 and TRBJ1-4; 7 bases are shared with TRBD1. This CDR3 contains 15 residues. The ends lost 4 bases at V and 7 bases at J; junction bases unmatched: 10. Per germline, CDR1 SGHRS and CDR2 YFSETQ. Here the CDR3 reads CASSLLQGVGEKLFF. The CDR3 DNA is TGCGCCAGCAGCCTGCTCCAGGGGGTTGGTGAAAAACTGTTTTTT. The complete variable domain, with remaining parts taken from reference TRBV5-1 and TRBJ1-4, reads KAGVTQTPRYLIKTRGQQVTLSCSPISGHRSVSWYQQTPGQGLQFLFEYFSETQRNKGNFPGRFSGRQFSNSRSEMNVSTLELGDSALYLCASSLLQGVGEKLFFGSGTQLSVL.

The chain has TRBV4-1 and TRBJ2-5, with D possibly matching TRBD2 (6 bases). The ends were cut back, 0 bases at V and 1 base at J, with 9 bases in the middle. The CDR3 spans 15 residues. The germline gives CDR1 MGHRA, CDR2 YSYEKL. CDR3: CASSQDGLFQETQYF. The CDR3, as DNA: TGCGCCAGCAGCCAAGATGGACTATTCCAAGAGACCCAGTACTTC.

V usage is TRBV27 and J usage is TRBJ1-1; D is possibly TRBD1 (5 bases). V was shortened by 0 bases and J by 5 bases, with 7 bases between the two germline ends. The CDR3 is made up of 13 amino acids. Germline V gene sequence: CDR1 MNHEY, CDR2 SMNVEV (reference sequence). Here the CDR3 DNA reads TGTGCCAGCAGTTTATCGGGGCGGACTGAAGCTTTCTTT. Its protein is CASSLSGRTEAFF.

The chain couples TRBV28 to TRBJ1-2, with D perhaps matching TRBD1 (5 bases). Germline V lookup: CDR1 MDHEN, CDR2 SYDVKM. V dropped 6 bases and J dropped 3 bases, with 20 bases sitting between them. This CDR3 is 16 amino acids long. The CDR3 coding sequence is TGTGCCAGCAGGTTTCAATCGGGGGTGGCCTACTATGGCTACACCTTC. Its translation: CASRFQSGVAYYGYTF.